This TCR beta chain was recorded in a study of CD8 T cells in ankylosing spondylitis. General study findings and limits: There was a TCR beta motif, made of several highly homologous variants, that appeared characteristic of ankylosing spondylitis blood.

Each CDR3 protein is one row after TCRdb ran MiXCR on the 5' RACE reads. The table includes about 330,000 distinct CDR3 sequences, approximately 8% detected once. This clonotype was seen more than once but under ten times. Its antigen is unknown. The CDR3 has 15 residues. CDR1 MNHNS and CDR2 SASEGT come from the germline V gene. The V segment lost 5 bases and the J segment 4 bases; nucleotides outside the gene matches: 6. This clonotype was sampled from a male donor with ankylosing spondylitis. The chain has TRBV6-1 and TRBJ2-3; 10 nucleotides line up with TRBD2. Sequenced sample: blood, either unsorted or a sorted T cell fraction (not recorded which). The chain's CDR3 is CASSLLAGAPDTQYF. The CDR3, as DNA: TGTGCCAGCAGTCTTCTAGCGGGAGCTCCAGATACGCAGTATTTT.